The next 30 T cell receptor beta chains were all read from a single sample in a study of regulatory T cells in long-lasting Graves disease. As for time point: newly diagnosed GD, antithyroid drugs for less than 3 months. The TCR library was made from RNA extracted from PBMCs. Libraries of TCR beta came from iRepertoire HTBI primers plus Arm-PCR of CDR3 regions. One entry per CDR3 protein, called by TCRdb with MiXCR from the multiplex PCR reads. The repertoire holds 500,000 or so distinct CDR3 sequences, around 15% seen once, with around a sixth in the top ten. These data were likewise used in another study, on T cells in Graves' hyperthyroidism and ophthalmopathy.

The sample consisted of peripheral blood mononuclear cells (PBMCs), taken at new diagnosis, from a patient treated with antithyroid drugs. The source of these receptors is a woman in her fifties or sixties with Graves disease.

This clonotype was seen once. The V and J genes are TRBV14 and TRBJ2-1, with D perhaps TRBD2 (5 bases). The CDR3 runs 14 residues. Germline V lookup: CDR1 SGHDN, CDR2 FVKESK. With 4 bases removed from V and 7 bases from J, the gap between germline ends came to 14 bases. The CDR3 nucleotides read TGTGCCAGCAGCCGAGAACCTCCGGGGAATGAGCAGTTCTTC. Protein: CASSREPPGNEQFF.

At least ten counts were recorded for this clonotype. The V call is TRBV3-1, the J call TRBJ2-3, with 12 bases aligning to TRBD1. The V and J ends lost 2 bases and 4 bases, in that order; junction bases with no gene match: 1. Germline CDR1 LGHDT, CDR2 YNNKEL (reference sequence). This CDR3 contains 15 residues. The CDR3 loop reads CASSQRDRGPDTQYF. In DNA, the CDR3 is TGTGCCAGCAGCCAAAGGGACAGGGGGCCAGATACGCAGTATTTT.

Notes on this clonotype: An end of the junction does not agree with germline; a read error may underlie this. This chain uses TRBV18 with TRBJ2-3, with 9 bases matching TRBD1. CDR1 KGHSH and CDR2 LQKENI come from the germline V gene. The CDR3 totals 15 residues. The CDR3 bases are TGTGCCAGCCCACCACCGGGACAGGGAACAGATACGCAGTATTTT. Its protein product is CASPPPGQGTDTQYF.

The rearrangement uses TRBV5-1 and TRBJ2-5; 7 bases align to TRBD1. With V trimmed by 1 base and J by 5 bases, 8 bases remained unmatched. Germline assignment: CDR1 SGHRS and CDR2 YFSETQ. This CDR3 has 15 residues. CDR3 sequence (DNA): TGCGCCAGCAGCTTGTTTGCAGCACAGGGGGAGACCCAGTACTTC. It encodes CASSLFAAQGETQYF.

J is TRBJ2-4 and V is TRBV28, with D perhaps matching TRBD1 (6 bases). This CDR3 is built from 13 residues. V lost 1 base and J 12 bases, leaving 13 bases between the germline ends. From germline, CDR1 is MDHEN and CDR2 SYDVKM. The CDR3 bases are TGTGCCAGCAGTTTATCGGCAGGGGAGTCTCAGTACTTC. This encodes CASSLSAGESQYF.

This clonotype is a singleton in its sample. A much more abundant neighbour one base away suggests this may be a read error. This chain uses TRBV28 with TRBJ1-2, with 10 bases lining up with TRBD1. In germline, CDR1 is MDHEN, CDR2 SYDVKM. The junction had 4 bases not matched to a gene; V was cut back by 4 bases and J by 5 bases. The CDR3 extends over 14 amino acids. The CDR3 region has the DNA TGTGCCAGCAGTTACCCGGGACAGGGGTATGGCTACACCTTC. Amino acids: CASSYPGQGYGYTF.

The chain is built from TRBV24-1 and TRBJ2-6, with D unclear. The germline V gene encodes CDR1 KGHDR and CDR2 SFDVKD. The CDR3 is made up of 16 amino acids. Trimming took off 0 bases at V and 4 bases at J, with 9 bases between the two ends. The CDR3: CATSDLHLSGANVLTF. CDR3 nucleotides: TGTGCCACCAGTGATTTGCACCTTTCCGGGGCCAACGTCCTGACTTTC.

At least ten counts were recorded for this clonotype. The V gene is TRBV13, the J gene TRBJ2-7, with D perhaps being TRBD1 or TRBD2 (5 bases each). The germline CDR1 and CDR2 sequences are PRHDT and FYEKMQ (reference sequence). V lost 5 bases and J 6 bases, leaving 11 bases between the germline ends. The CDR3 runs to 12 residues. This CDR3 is CASSPGTREQYF. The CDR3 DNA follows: TGTGCCAGCAGCCCAGGGACGCGCGAGCAGTACTTC.

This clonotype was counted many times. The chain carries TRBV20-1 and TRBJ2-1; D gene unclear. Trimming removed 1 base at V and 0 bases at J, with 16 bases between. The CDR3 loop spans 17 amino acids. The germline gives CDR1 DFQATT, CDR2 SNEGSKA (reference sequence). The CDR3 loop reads CSARGEETAVSYNEQFF. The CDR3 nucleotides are TGCAGTGCTAGAGGCGAAGAAACAGCAGTCTCCTACAATGAGCAGTTCTTC.

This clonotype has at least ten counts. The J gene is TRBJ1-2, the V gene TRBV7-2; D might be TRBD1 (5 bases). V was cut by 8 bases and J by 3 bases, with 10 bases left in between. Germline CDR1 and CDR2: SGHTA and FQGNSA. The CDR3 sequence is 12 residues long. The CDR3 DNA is TGTGCCAGCGCGTTGGGGGACTATGGCTACACCTTC. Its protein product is CASALGDYGYTF.

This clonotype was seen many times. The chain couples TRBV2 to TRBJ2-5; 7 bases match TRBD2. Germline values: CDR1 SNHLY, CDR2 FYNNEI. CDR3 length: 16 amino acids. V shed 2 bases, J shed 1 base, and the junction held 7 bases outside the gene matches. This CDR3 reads CASSESLLAAQETQYF. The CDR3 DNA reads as TGTGCCAGCAGTGAATCCCTCCTAGCGGCCCAAGAGACCCAGTACTTC.

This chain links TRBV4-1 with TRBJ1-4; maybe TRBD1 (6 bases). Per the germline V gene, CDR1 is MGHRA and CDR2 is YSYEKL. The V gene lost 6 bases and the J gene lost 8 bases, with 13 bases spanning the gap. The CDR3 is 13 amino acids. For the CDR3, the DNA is TGCGCCAGCAGACAGGGAGGGGGAGAAAAACTGTTTTTT. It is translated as CASRQGGGEKLFF.

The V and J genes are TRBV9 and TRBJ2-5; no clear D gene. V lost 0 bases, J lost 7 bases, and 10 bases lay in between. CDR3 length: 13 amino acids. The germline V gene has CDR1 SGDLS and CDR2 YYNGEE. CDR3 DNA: TGTGCCAGCAGCGTAGCTACGGCCGGGACCCAGTACTTC. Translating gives CASSVATAGTQYF.

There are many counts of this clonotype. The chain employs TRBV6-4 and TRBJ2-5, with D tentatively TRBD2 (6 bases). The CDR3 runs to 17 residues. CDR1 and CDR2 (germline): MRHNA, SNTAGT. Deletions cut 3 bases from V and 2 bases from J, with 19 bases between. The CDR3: CASSDLGGLLGQETQYF. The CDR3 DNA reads TGTGCCAGCAGTGATCTCGGAGGGCTGTTGGGTCAAGAGACCCAGTACTTC.

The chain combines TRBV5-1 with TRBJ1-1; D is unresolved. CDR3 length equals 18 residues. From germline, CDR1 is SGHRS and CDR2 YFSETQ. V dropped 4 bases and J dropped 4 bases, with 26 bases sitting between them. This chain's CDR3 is CASSPGQVVEFLGTEAFF. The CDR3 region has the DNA TGCGCCAGCAGCCCTGGTCAGGTAGTGGAGTTTTTAGGCACTGAAGCTTTCTTT.

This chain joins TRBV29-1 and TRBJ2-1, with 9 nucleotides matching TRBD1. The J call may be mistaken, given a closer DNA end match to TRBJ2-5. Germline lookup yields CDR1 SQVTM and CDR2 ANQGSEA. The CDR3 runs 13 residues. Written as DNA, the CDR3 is TGCAGCGTAGAAACAGGGGGCGTAGAGACCCAGTACTTC. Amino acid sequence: CSVETGGVETQYF.

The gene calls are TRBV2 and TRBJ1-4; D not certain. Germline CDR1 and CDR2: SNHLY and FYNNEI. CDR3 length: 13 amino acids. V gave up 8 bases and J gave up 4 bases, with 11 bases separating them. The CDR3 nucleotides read TGTGCCAGCTTCGGGGAGAATAATGAAAAACTGTTTTTT. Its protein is CASFGENNEKLFF.

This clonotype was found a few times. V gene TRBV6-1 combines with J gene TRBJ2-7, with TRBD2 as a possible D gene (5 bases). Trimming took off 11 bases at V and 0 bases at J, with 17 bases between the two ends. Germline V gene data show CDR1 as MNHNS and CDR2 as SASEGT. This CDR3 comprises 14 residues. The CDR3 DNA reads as TGTGCCGCCCCGGCGGCAGCGGACTCCTACGAGCAGTACTTC. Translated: CAAPAAADSYEQYF.

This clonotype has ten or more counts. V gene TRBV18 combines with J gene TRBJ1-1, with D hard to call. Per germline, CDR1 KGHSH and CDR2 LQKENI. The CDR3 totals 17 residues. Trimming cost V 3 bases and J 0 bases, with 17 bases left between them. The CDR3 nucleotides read TGTGCCAGCTCACCCACCGCGCCCGGTCGAATGAACACTGAAGCTTTCTTT. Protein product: CASSPTAPGRMNTEAFF.

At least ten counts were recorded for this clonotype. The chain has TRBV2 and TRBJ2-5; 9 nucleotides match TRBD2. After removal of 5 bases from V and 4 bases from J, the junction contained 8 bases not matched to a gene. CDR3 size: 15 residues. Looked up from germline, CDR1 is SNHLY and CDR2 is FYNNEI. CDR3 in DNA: TGTGCCAGCAGTCCTGGGGTAGCGGGAGTAGAGACCCAGTACTTC. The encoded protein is CASSPGVAGVETQYF.

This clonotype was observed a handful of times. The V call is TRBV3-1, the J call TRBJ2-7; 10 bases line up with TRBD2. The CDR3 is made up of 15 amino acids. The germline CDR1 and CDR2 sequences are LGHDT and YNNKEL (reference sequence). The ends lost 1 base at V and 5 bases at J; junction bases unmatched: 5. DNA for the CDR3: TGTGCCAGCAGCCAAGTAGTAGCGGGAGGTCACGAGCAGTACTTC. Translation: CASSQVVAGGHEQYF.

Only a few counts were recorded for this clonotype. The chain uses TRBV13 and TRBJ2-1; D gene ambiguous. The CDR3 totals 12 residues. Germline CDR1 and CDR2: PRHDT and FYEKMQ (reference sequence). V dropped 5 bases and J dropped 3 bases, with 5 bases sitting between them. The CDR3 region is CASSTYYNEQFF. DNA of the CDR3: TGTGCCAGCAGCACTTACTACAATGAGCAGTTCTTC.

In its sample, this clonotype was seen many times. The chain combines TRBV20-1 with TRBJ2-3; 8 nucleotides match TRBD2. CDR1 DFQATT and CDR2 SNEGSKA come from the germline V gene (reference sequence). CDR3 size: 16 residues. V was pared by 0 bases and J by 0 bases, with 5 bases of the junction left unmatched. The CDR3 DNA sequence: TGCAGTGCTAGAGATGGACTAGCAGAGAGCACAGATACGCAGTATTTT. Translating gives CSARDGLAESTDTQYF.

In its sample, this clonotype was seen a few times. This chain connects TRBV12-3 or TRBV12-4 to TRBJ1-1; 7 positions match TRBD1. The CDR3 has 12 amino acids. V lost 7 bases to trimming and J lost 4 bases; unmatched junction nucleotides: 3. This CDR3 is CASTGDSTEAFF. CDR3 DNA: TGTGCCAGCACTGGGGACAGCACTGAAGCTTTCTTT.

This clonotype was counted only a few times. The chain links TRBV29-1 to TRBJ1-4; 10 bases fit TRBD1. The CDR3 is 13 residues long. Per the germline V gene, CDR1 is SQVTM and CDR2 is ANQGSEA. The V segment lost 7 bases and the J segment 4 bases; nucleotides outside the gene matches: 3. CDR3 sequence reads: CSAGQGDNEKLFF. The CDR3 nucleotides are TGCAGCGCTGGACAGGGGGATAATGAAAAACTGTTTTTT.

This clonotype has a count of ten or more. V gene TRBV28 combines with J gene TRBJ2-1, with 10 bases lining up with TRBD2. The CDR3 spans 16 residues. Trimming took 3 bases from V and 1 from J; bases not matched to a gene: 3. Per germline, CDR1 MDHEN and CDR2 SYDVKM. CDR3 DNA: TGTGCCAGCAGTTTTCGGGGACTAGCGTCCTACAATGAGCAGTTCTTC. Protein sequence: CASSFRGLASYNEQFF. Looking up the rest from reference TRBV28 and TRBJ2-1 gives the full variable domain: DVKVTQSSRYLVKRTGEKVFLECVQDMDHENMFWYRQDPGLGLRLIYFSYDVKMKEKGDIPEGYSVSREKKERFSLILESASTNQTSMYLCASSFRGLASYNEQFFGPGTRLTVL.

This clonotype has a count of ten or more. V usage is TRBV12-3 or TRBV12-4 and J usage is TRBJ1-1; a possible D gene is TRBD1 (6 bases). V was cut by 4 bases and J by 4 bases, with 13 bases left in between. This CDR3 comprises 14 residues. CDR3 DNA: TGTGCCAGCAGTTCCGGGGGCGCTGGCACTGAAGCTTTCTTT. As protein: CASSSGGAGTEAFF.

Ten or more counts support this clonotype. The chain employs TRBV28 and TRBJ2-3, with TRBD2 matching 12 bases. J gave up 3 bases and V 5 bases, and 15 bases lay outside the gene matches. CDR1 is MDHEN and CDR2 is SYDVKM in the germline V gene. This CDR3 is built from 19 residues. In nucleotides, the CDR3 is TGTGCCAGCAGTCCAGCAACTGGACTAGCGGGGAGGTATACAGATACGCAGTATTTT. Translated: CASSPATGLAGRYTDTQYF.

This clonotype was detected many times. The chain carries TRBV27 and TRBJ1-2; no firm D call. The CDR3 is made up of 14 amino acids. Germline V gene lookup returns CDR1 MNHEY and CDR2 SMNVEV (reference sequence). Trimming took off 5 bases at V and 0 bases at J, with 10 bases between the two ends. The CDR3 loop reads CASSQDDTNYGYTF. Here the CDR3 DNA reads TGTGCCAGCAGTCAGGACGACACTAACTATGGCTACACCTTC.

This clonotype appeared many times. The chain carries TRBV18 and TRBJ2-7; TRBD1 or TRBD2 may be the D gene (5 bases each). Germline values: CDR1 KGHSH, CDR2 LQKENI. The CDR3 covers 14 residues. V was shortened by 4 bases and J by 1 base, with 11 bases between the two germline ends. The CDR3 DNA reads TGTGCCAGCTCACTGGGACGGACGTCCTACGAGCAGTACTTC. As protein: CASSLGRTSYEQYF. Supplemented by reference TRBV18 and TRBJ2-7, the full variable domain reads NAGVMQNPRHLVRRRGQEARLRCSPMKGHSHVYWYRQLPEEGLKFMVYLQKENIIDESGMPKERFSAEFPKEGPSILRIQQVVRGDSAAYFCASSLGRTSYEQYFGPGTRLTVT.